This paragraph covers one T cell receptor beta chain sequence. This clonotype was found many times. Its antigen is still unknown. There are no base qualities to consult, and no much larger clone falls within one base. Sequencing was performed on an Illumina HiSeq 1500. TCRdb applied fastp at Q25 and MiXCR to the public reads, then kept only in-frame beta chains. All rows with the same CDR3 protein become a single entry with the most common DNA and genes. Recorded for this sample are under 150,000 distinct CDR3 sequences; roughly 9% of them occurred a single time. The top ten hold about 9.5% of the sample. This sample is part of a study of T cell repertoires in cytomegalovirus infection (dated by TCRdb to between 2018 and 2021). Notes on the research overall: Because public TCR beta signatures pointed to carriage of CMV infection together with the matching HLA type, the HLA type of each donor mattered for the analysis. What the authors observed across the whole study: Cumulative frequency of public TCR beta family members discriminated carriers of CMV infection plus the relevant HLA type in this cohort and an independent roughly 330-donor cohort. The ex vivo response was dominated by HLA-C-restricted CMV-specific TCR beta clonotypes, which also provided the single most frequent clonotype in two of eight donors.

V and J lose 1 base and 1 base, and a span of 8 bases separates them. The CDR3 spans 15 residues, from the cysteine through the phenylalanine. Of all the DNA, just the CDR3 is kept, 45 bases in frame from base 1. CDR1 and CDR2 are read off the germline V gene as MGHRA and YSYEKL. The sample comprised PBMCs. The V and J genes are TRBV4-1 and TRBJ1-3; confidence is insufficient to name the D gene. The clonotype comes from a human donor in good health (CMV status not recorded). Some clones in this sample may be carry-over from other donors' samples. CDR3 region: CASSQVDLSGNTIYF. The DNA sequence is as follows: TGCGCCAGCAGCCAAGTAGACCTGTCTGGAAACACCATATATTTT.